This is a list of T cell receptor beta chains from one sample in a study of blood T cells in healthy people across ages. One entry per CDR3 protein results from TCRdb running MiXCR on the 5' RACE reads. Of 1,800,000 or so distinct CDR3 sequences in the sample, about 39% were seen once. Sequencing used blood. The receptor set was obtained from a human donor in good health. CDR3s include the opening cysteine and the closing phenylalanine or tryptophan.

CDR3aa: CSARDATGQGGEAFF
j_gene: TRBJ1-1
v_gene: TRBV20-1

CDR3aa: CSARRGYEKLFF
j_gene: TRBJ1-4
v_gene: TRBV20-1

CDR3aa: CASSLVYRLADSYEQYF
j_gene: TRBJ2-7
v_gene: TRBV5-5

CDR3aa: CSAWGETEGYTF
j_gene: TRBJ1-2
v_gene: TRBV20-1

CDR3aa: CASSPKFGRHNEQFF
j_gene: TRBJ2-1
v_gene: TRBV7-9

CDR3aa: CSVGGGPILPTYNEQFF
j_gene: TRBJ2-1
v_gene: TRBV29-1

CDR3aa: CSVEFDRLNYGYTF
j_gene: TRBJ1-2
v_gene: TRBV29-1

CDR3aa: CSVQTNTEAFF
j_gene: TRBJ1-1
v_gene: TRBV29-1

CDR3aa: CASGPAGGFSQPQHF
j_gene: TRBJ1-5
v_gene: TRBV12-5

CDR3aa: CASSLRLAVEETQYF
j_gene: TRBJ2-5
v_gene: TRBV5-1

CDR3aa: CSASSWGQETQYF
j_gene: TRBJ2-5
v_gene: TRBV20-1

CDR3aa: CASSKDLSEQYF
j_gene: TRBJ2-7
v_gene: TRBV5-1

CDR3aa: CSARVAGRETQYF
j_gene: TRBJ2-5
v_gene: TRBV20-1

CDR3aa: CASTPGQPTEAFF
j_gene: TRBJ1-1
v_gene: TRBV7-9

CDR3aa: CSASGLAGGQETQYF
j_gene: TRBJ2-5
v_gene: TRBV20-1

CDR3aa: CAISENIGELFF
j_gene: TRBJ2-2
v_gene: TRBV10-3

CDR3aa: CASSKGLAGGGDEQYF
j_gene: NA
v_gene: TRBV7-2

CDR3aa: CASSQGNRGSYEQYF
j_gene: TRBJ2-7
v_gene: TRBV4-3

CDR3aa: CASSSGQPNTETFF
j_gene: TRBJ1-1
v_gene: TRBV7-3

CDR3aa: CASSVGGVGLRNYGYTF
j_gene: TRBJ1-2
v_gene: TRBV9

CDR3aa: CASSPYRVIEQFF
j_gene: TRBJ2-1
v_gene: TRBV7-9

CDR3aa: CASSVQYEQYF
j_gene: TRBJ2-7
v_gene: TRBV2

CDR3aa: CASSYSVYEQYF
j_gene: TRBJ2-7
v_gene: TRBV6-2/TRBV6-3

CDR3aa: CASSRGPSGGGETQYF
j_gene: NA
v_gene: TRBV28

CDR3aa: CSASGGRLHLGETQYF
j_gene: TRBJ2-5
v_gene: TRBV20-1

CDR3aa: CASSEAPRTLFAYNEQFF
j_gene: TRBJ2-1
v_gene: TRBV6-1

CDR3aa: CASSELGMNTEAFF
j_gene: TRBJ1-1
v_gene: TRBV6-1

CDR3aa: CASSRSGGFDEQYF
j_gene: TRBJ2-7
v_gene: TRBV18

CDR3aa: CASSQGLGSYYSGANVLTF
j_gene: TRBJ2-6
v_gene: TRBV4-3

CDR3aa: CASRQTGDHYEQYF
j_gene: TRBJ2-7
v_gene: TRBV3-1

CDR3aa: CASSYERDPQETQYF
j_gene: TRBJ2-5
v_gene: TRBV6-2/TRBV6-3

CDR3aa: CASSDRDKSLGYTF
j_gene: TRBJ1-2
v_gene: TRBV3-1

CDR3aa: CASSLLLRGYEQYF
j_gene: TRBJ2-7
v_gene: TRBV28